The 5 T cell receptor beta chains given below trace back to one sample, sequenced in a study of blood T cell repertoires in COVID-19. Profiling relied on immunoSEQ multiplex PCR, and the TCRdb table lists in-frame clones only, not all of them. The sample has more than 250,000 clones; about 85% are singletons. Specimen: PBMCs or T cells enriched from blood (not recorded which). These receptors all come from a woman in her twenties or thirties who had recovered from COVID-19.

The V call is TRBV7-9, the J call TRBJ2-7, with TRBD1 matching over 7 bases. J was trimmed by 4 bases and V by 10 bases; bases with no gene match: 16. This CDR3 region has 15 residues. CDR1 and CDR2 (germline): SEHNR, FQNEAQ (reference sequence). The CDR3 coding sequence is TGTGCCACCTCGCACCGGGACAGCCCTTGGTACGAGCAGTACTTC. Amino acid sequence: CATSHRDSPWYEQYF.

A few counts support this clone. J is TRBJ1-2 and V is TRBV19, with no clear D. The CDR3 length is 13 residues. CDR1 and CDR2 from the germline V gene are LNHDA and SQIVND (reference sequence). Trimming removed 3 bases from V and 7 bases from J, with 12 bases in between. The CDR3, as DNA: TGTGCCAGTAGTATGCTGCGGGAGGGTGGCTACACCTTC. It specifies CASSMLREGGYTF.

This rearrangement joins TRBV5-1 to TRBJ1-6, with D maybe TRBD1 (5 bases). CDR1 and CDR2 (germline): SGHRS, YFSETQ. CDR3 length: 14 residues. Trimming removed 0 bases at V and 7 bases at J, with 8 bases between. The DNA of the CDR3 is TGCGCCAGCAGCTTGGTCCAGGGAAATTCACCCCTCCACTTT. Translation: CASSLVQGNSPLHF.

This clone has a handful of counts. This chain links TRBV30 with TRBJ1-3; 11 nucleotides line up with TRBD1. J gave up 8 bases and V 2 bases, and 5 bases lay outside the gene matches. The CDR3 extends over 14 amino acids. Germline assignment: CDR1 GTSNPN and CDR2 SVGIG (reference sequence). The chain's CDR3 is CAWSQDRGLDTIYF. The CDR3 coding sequence is TGTGCCTGGAGTCAGGACAGGGGGCTAGACACCATATATTTT.

The chain couples TRBV6-4 to TRBJ1-5; D is uncertain. The CDR3 is 15 amino acids. CDR1 and CDR2 (germline): MRHNA, SNTAGT. Trimming took off 2 bases at V and 7 bases at J, with 15 bases between the two ends. The DNA for the CDR3 is TGTGCCAGCAGTGACCCAGCTAACCGAGGGCAGCCCCAGCATTTT. Encoded protein: CASSDPANRGQPQHF.